Presented here are 26 T cell receptor beta chains from one specimen sequenced in a study of OX40 agonist ivuxolimab in advanced cancers. Clones were read by immunoSEQ multiplex PCR, and TCRdb kept only the in-frame ones, dropping some. Here the sample spans approximately 66,000 clones, 88% being singletons. This material consisted of CD4+ or CD8+ T cells sorted from blood, taken in a trial of the OX40 agonist ivuxolimab. The receptors originated from an adult with an advanced solid tumor such as melanoma, head and neck, liver or kidney cancer.

This sequence joins TRBV5-1 and TRBJ2-1; the D is unclear. Germline V gene sequence: CDR1 SGHRS, CDR2 YFSETQ. Trimming left V 0 bases short and J 5 bases short, with 9 bases between. The CDR3 has 14 residues. CDR3 bases: TGCGCCAGCAGCTTGGGTAATAGCAACAATGAGCAGTTCTTC. Its translation is CASSLGNSNNEQFF.

The gene calls are TRBV7-9 and TRBJ2-5; D remains unclear. Trimming took 1 base from V and 5 from J, leaving 5 bases between them. This CDR3 contains 12 residues. Germline lookup yields CDR1 SEHNR and CDR2 FQNEAQ (reference sequence). CDR3 sequence reads: CASSLVGETQYF. The CDR3 DNA is TGTGCCAGCAGCTTAGTTGGGGAGACCCAGTACTTC.

This clone was picked up one time. The J gene is TRBJ2-7, the V gene TRBV6-1; D is uncertain. There are 15 residues in the CDR3. Trimming left V 2 bases short and J 2 bases short, with 13 bases between. Germline V gives CDR1 MNHNS, CDR2 SASEGT. The CDR3 DNA sequence: TGTGCCAGCAGTGAATACTCGACGCTGGCCTACGAGCAGTACTTC. This translates into CASSEYSTLAYEQYF.

The chain has TRBV5-1 and TRBJ1-5; D perhaps matches TRBD1 (5 bases). The CDR3 extends over 23 amino acids. Germline V lookup: CDR1 SGHRS, CDR2 YFSETQ. Trimming shortened V by 1 base and J by 3 bases, and 35 bases separated the two germline ends. CDR3 protein: CASSLKWGLKVVPGTALNQPQHF. The CDR3 nucleotides read TGCGCCAGCAGCTTGAAGTGGGGCTTGAAGGTCGTGCCCGGGACGGCACTCAATCAGCCCCAGCATTTT.

The chain has TRBV30 and TRBJ1-6; D possibly corresponds to TRBD1 (6 bases). This CDR3 is built from 13 residues. The germline V and J ends were trimmed by 0 bases and 10 bases, with 10 bases remaining between them. Per germline, CDR1 GTSNPN and CDR2 SVGIG (reference sequence). The chain's CDR3 is CAWSVQGYSPLHF. The DNA of the CDR3 is TGTGCCTGGAGTGTACAGGGATACTCACCCCTCCACTTT.

The chain couples TRBV6-1 to TRBJ2-7; D gene unclear. Trimming removed 6 bases from V and 0 bases from J, with 6 bases in between. The CDR3 spans 12 residues. Germline CDR1 is MNHNS and CDR2 is SASEGT. CDR3 sequence (DNA): TGTGCCAGCAGCCAAGGCTCCTACGAGCAGTACTTC. Protein product: CASSQGSYEQYF.

The V and J genes are TRBV7-9 and TRBJ1-5; D gene uncertain. The germline V gene encodes CDR1 SEHNR and CDR2 FQNEAQ (reference sequence). This CDR3 comprises 13 residues. The ends were cut back, 8 bases at V and 4 bases at J, with 12 bases in the middle. The CDR3 loop is CASSEAGNQPQHF. For the CDR3, the DNA is TGTGCCAGCTCCGAGGCGGGGAATCAGCCCCAGCATTTT.

This clone was found once. This sequence joins TRBV4-2 and TRBJ2-7; D unclear. The germline gives CDR1 LGHNA, CDR2 YNFKEQ. The CDR3 has 17 amino acids. The ends were cut back, 0 bases at V and 2 bases at J, with 17 bases in the middle. CDR3 in DNA: TGTGCCAGCAGCCAAGATGTGTACTCCAGTCAGACCTACGAGCAGTACTTC. This encodes CASSQDVYSSQTYEQYF.

The chain carries TRBV6-6 and TRBJ2-1; D is unresolved. V was cut by 0 bases and J by 3 bases, with 9 bases left in between. This CDR3 contains 15 residues. The V gene's germline CDR1 is MNHNY and CDR2 SVGAGI (reference sequence). This chain's CDR3 is CASSYSSGDYNEQFF. In DNA form, the CDR3 reads TGTGCCAGCAGTTACTCATCGGGTGACTACAATGAGCAGTTCTTC.

The chain uses TRBV4-1 and TRBJ2-3; 12 nucleotides agree with TRBD2. Germline-derived CDR1 and CDR2 are MGHRA and YSYEKL. Trimming at V came to 0 bases and at J to 3 bases, leaving 4 bases not matched to a gene. The CDR3 consists of 17 residues. The CDR3 loop reads CASSQDTGTSGTDTQYF. The CDR3 nucleotides are TGCGCCAGCAGCCAAGATACGGGGACTAGCGGGACAGATACGCAGTATTTT.

The chain is built from TRBV5-1 and TRBJ2-2; D tentatively fits TRBD1 or TRBD2 (5 bases each). Germline CDR1 SGHRS, CDR2 YFSETQ. The CDR3 spans 20 residues. Trimming stripped 5 bases from V and 1 base from J, with 27 bases between. The CDR3 reads CASRIGTFFLSSGNTGELFF. In DNA, the CDR3 is TGCGCCAGCAGGATTGGGACCTTCTTTCTGTCATCGGGGAACACCGGGGAGCTGTTTTTT.

This clone was recorded once. The V gene is TRBV6-1, the J gene TRBJ2-1, with unresolved D. The V end was cut by 6 bases, the J end by 0 bases, with 3 bases between. Per the germline V gene, CDR1 is MNHNS and CDR2 is SASEGT. The CDR3 sequence is 12 residues long. The CDR3 DNA follows: TGTGCCAGCAGGTTCTCCTACAATGAGCAGTTCTTC. As protein: CASRFSYNEQFF.

This clone was counted a few times. This chain links TRBV6-1 with TRBJ1-2; TRBD1 is a possible D gene (6 bases). The CDR3 is 12 amino acids. Trimming cost V 4 bases and J 5 bases, with 8 bases left between them. Germline loops: CDR1 MNHNS, CDR2 SASEGT. The CDR3 protein is CASSGGTYGYTF. The CDR3 DNA follows: TGTGCCAGCAGTGGCGGGACATATGGCTACACCTTC.

The CDR3 coding sequence is TGTGCCAGCAGCCCCCGGACAGGGCGCTACGAGCAGTACTTC. It translates to CASSPRTGRYEQYF. The chain recombines TRBV7-9 with TRBJ2-7; 8 bases are a match to TRBD1. The germline V gene encodes CDR1 SEHNR and CDR2 FQNEAQ (reference sequence). Trimming at V came to 5 bases and at J to 3 bases, leaving 6 bases not matched to a gene. CDR3 length: 14 amino acids.

The rearrangement links TRBV5-5 to TRBJ1-2; D remains unclear. The germline V and J ends were trimmed by 1 base and 4 bases, with 14 bases remaining between them. The CDR3 totals 15 residues. Looked up from germline, CDR1 is SGHKS and CDR2 is YYEKEE (reference sequence). CDR3 sequence reads: CASSLSQVPLYGYTF. CDR3 DNA: TGTGCCAGCAGCTTGTCCCAGGTGCCACTCTATGGCTACACCTTC.

This clone was seen once. The rearrangement uses TRBV5-5 and TRBJ2-2; possible D gene TRBD2, 5 bases. The CDR3 sequence is 16 residues long. Trimming shortened V by 0 bases and J by 2 bases, and 11 bases separated the two germline ends. The germline CDR1 and CDR2 sequences are SGHKS and YYEKEE (reference sequence). For the CDR3, the DNA is TGTGCCAGCAGCTTGGAGACGGGGAGAAACACCGGGGAGCTGTTTTTT. Translating it yields CASSLETGRNTGELFF.

The J gene is TRBJ2-7, the V gene TRBV30; D ambiguous. This CDR3 is 13 amino acids long. The germline gives CDR1 GTSNPN, CDR2 SVGIG (reference sequence). Trimming cost V 1 base and J 3 bases, with 10 bases left between them. Here the CDR3 reads CAWSGGSSYEQYF. In nucleotides, the CDR3 is TGTGCCTGGAGTGGCGGCTCCAGCTACGAGCAGTACTTC. Full variable domain (outside the CDR3, taken from reference TRBV30 and TRBJ2-7): SQTIHQWPATLVQPVGSPLSLECTVEGTSNPNLYWYRQAAGRGLQLLFYSVGIGQISSEVPQNLSASRPQDRQFILSSKKLLLSDSGFYLCAWSGGSSYEQYFGPGTRLTVT.

The V and J genes are TRBV2 and TRBJ2-1, with TRBD2 as a possible D gene (5 bases). The length of the CDR3 is 13 residues. CDR1 SNHLY and CDR2 FYNNEI come from the germline V gene. The ends were cut back, 10 bases at V and 12 bases at J, with 22 bases in the middle. The CDR3 region has the DNA TGTGCCACCCAGATTGGGCTAGAGGGTCCGCAGTTCTTC. Translating it yields CATQIGLEGPQFF.

The chain uses TRBV6-6 and TRBJ2-1, with TRBD1 matching 8 bases. The germline CDR1 and CDR2 sequences are MNHNY and SVGAGI (reference sequence). This CDR3 contains 14 residues. Trimming cost V 6 bases and J 7 bases; bases outside gene matches: 8. The CDR3, as DNA: TGTGCCAGCAGCCCTGACAGGGGAGCTAATGAGCAGTTCTTC. Residues: CASSPDRGANEQFF.

The chain is built from TRBV4-2 and TRBJ1-3; D is uncertain. CDR1 LGHNA and CDR2 YNFKEQ come from the germline V gene. V lost 0 bases to trimming and J lost 4 bases, with 10 bases between them. The CDR3 consists of 15 residues. The CDR3 DNA reads as TGTGCCAGCAGCCAAGAGTCGGTGGGAGGAAACACCATATATTTT. Translation gives CASSQESVGGNTIYF.

With respect to this clone: The junction differs from germline at one of its ends, possibly a read error. This rearrangement joins TRBV7-7 to TRBJ2-1, with D unclear. Germline lookup yields CDR1 SSHAT and CDR2 FNYEAQ (reference sequence). The CDR3 consists of 13 residues. The DNA for the CDR3 is TGTGCTAGCAGCCCAGACTCCTACAATGAGCAGTTCTTC. This translates into CASSPDSYNEQFF.

This sequence joins TRBV6-5 and TRBJ1-2; TRBD1 is a possible D gene (5 bases). Trimming left V 6 bases short and J 8 bases short, with 16 bases between. The CDR3 runs to 13 residues. The germline CDR1 and CDR2 sequences are MNHEY and SVGAGI. CDR3 sequence: CASRATGPRGYTF. Here the CDR3 DNA reads TGTGCCAGCAGAGCTACAGGCCCTAGGGGCTACACCTTC.

This chain links TRBV7-2 with TRBJ2-3; 7 nucleotides match TRBD1. This CDR3 is 13 amino acids long. J was trimmed by 3 bases and V by 4 bases; bases with no gene match: 1. CDR1 SGHTA and CDR2 FQGNSA come from the germline V gene. Written as DNA, the CDR3 is TGTGCCAGCAGCTGGGGACAGACAGATACGCAGTATTTT. Encoded protein: CASSWGQTDTQYF.

The chain uses TRBV25-1 and TRBJ1-1, with a tentative D call TRBD1 (5 bases). Germline CDR1 is MGHDK and CDR2 is SYGVNS. The CDR3 spans 12 residues. V shed 7 bases and J shed 4 bases, with 10 bases lying between them. CDR3 in DNA: TGTGCCAGCATCGGGGGGTCCACTGAAGCTTTCTTT. Its protein is CASIGGSTEAFF.

This clone was counted a few times. This chain joins TRBV29-1 and TRBJ2-5, with TRBD2 matching over 9 bases. After removal of 4 bases from V and 7 bases from J, the junction contained 13 bases not matched to a gene. This CDR3 comprises 15 residues. Germline V lookup: CDR1 SQVTM, CDR2 ANQGSEA. The CDR3 loop is CSVGWASGAQGTQYF. The CDR3, as DNA: TGCAGCGTTGGGTGGGCTAGCGGGGCCCAGGGGACCCAGTACTTC.

In its sample, this clone was seen once. J is TRBJ1-4 and V is TRBV5-1, with a tentative D call TRBD1 (5 bases). Trimming pared 3 bases from V and 3 bases from J, leaving 9 bases between. CDR1 and CDR2 (germline): SGHRS, YFSETQ. This CDR3 has 14 amino acids. DNA for the CDR3: TGCGCCAGCAGCTCAGGGCTGGCTAATGAAAAACTGTTTTTT. Translating it yields CASSSGLANEKLFF. The full variable domain, rest sourced from reference TRBV5-1 and TRBJ1-4, is KAGVTQTPRYLIKTRGQQVTLSCSPISGHRSVSWYQQTPGQGLQFLFEYFSETQRNKGNFPGRFSGRQFSNSRSEMNVSTLELGDSALYLCASSSGLANEKLFFGSGTQLSVL.